This T cell receptor (beta chain) was found in a study of OX40 agonist ivuxolimab in advanced cancers. A note on the overall study: Ivuxolimab was a fully human IgG2 agonistic monoclonal antibody targeting the costimulatory receptor OX40 (CD134). Prior anti-PD-1, anti-PD-L1 or anti-CTLA-4 therapy was permitted, and 40% of dose-escalation patients had received checkpoint inhibitors. The point of sequencing TCRbeta in the periphery was to test whether ivuxolimab changed TCR sequence diversity and drove clonal T-cell expansion. Three dose-escalation patients achieved partial responses, one with hepatocellular carcinoma and two with cutaneous melanoma. Among the approximately 50 dose-escalation patients, approximately 20 had hepatocellular carcinoma, 15 melanoma, 9 renal cell carcinoma and 9 head and neck cancer. Intravenous ivuxolimab was administered to patients every 2 weeks at six dose levels: 0.01, 0.1, 0.3, 1.5, 3 and 10 mg/kg. The monotherapy dose-escalation portion (N of about 50 patients) of the phase I ivuxolimab trial is reported in the paper. A male proportion of nearly 85% and a mean age of approximately 61 years, ranging from about 20 to 80, were recorded for the dose-escalation cohort. Results the study describes overall, beyond this receptor: On average, CD8+ T cells showed more expanded clones than CD4+ T cells after ivuxolimab. The antigen specificity of the peripheral T cells that underwent clonal expansion was not determined. In the 0.1-3.0 mg/kg groups, partial responders were among the patients with the lowest normalized peripheral clonal expansion, particularly in CD8+ T cells. Clonal expansion of both CD4+ and CD8+ blood T cells was observed from baseline to week 6 at doses 0.1 to 3.0 mg/kg. Low levels of normalized T-cell clonal expansion were also seen in some patients who did not respond.

Patients with a history of autoimmune disease or receiving systemic immunosuppression were excluded from the trial. Peripheral blood for TCR sequencing was drawn from every dose cohort at baseline, at cycle 4 day 1 and at cycle 7 day 1. Samples were obtained from an open-label, multicenter, first-in-human phase I dose-escalation trial of ivuxolimab. Adults with locally advanced or metastatic melanoma, renal cell carcinoma, hepatocellular carcinoma or head and neck squamous cell carcinoma were enrolled in the trial. CD4+ and CD8+ T cells were sorted separately from peripheral blood before TCR sequencing. Genomic DNA was extracted from sorted cells for sequencing of the TCRbeta CDR3 region. The immunoSEQ Assay was used for sequencing of TCRbeta CDR3 regions. TCRdb took this table from immuneACCESS and kept in-frame rearrangements with V and J called. Such tables lack part of the clones; where checked against another copy, unresolved V genes explain under half of the gap, and the rest is unexplained. In this sample the table shows 75,000 to 90,000 clones, approximately 90% of which occur a single time. The top ten hold 1.1% of the sample.

This clone occurred once. This receptor's antigen is unknown. Nothing much larger sits one base from this clone, and base qualities are not available. Based on the germline V gene, the CDR1 and CDR2 sequences are SGHAT and FQNNGV. Inclusive of the bounding cysteine and phenylalanine, the CDR3 is 16 residues long. The read is trimmed to its CDR3 DNA, 48 bases read in frame from base 1. Germline trimming amounts to 5 bases on V and 7 bases on J, with 13 as the count of junction bases outside the gene matches. The sample consisted of CD4+ or CD8+ T cells sorted from blood, taken in a trial of the OX40 agonist ivuxolimab. The chain is assembled from TRBV11-2 and TRBJ2-7, with 11 bases aligning to TRBD2. The receptor was isolated from an adult with an advanced solid tumor such as melanoma, head and neck, liver or kidney cancer. The CDR3 here reads CASSLRRLAGLWEQYF. The nucleotides are TGTGCCAGCAGCCTACGGAGACTAGCGGGACTTTGGGAGCAGTACTTC. Reference TRBV11-2 and TRBJ2-7 genes cover what lies past the CDR3, so the full variable domain is EAGVAQSPRYKIIEKRQSVAFWCNPISGHATLYWYQQILGQGPKLLIQFQNNGVVDDSQLPKDRFSAERLKGVDSTLKIQPAKLEDSAVYLCASSLRRLAGLWEQYFGPGTRLTVT.